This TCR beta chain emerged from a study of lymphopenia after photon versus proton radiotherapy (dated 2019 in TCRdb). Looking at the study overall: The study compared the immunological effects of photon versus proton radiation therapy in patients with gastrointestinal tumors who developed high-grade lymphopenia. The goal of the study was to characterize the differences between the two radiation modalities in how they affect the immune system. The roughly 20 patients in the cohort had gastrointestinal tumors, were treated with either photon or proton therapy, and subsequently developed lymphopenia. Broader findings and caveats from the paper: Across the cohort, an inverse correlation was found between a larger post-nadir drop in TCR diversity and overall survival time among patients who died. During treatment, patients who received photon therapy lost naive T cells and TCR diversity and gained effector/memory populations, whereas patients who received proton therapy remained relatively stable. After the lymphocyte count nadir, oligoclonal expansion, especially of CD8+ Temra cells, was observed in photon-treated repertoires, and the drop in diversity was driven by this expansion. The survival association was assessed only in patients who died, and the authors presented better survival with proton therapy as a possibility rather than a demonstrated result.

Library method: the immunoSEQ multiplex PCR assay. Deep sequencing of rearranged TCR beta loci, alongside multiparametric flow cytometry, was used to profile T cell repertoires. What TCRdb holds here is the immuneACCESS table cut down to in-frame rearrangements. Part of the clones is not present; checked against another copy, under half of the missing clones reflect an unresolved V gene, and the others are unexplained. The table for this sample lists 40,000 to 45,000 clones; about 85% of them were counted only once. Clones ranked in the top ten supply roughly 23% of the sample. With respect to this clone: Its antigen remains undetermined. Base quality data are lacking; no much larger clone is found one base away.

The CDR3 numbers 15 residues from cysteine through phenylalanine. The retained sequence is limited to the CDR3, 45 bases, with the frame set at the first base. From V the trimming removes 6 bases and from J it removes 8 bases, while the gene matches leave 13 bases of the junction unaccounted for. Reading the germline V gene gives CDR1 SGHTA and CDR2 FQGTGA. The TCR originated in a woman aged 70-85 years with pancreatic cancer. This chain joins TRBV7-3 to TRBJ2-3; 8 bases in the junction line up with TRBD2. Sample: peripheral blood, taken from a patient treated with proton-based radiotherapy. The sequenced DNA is TGTGCCAGCAGTTACGACGGGACTAGGGATGGTACGCAGTATTTT. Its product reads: CASSYDGTRDGTQYF.